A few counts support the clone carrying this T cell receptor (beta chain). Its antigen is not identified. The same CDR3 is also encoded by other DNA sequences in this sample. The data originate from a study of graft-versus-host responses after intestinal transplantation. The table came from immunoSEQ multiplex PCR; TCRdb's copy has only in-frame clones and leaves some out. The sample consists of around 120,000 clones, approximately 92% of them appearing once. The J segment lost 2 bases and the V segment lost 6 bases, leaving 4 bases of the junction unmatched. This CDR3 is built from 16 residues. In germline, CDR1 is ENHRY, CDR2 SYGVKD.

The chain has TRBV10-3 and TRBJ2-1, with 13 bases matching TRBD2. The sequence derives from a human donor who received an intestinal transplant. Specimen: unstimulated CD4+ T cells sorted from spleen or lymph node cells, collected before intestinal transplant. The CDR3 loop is CAIRKGTSGTYNEQFF. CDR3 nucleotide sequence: TGTGCCATCAGAAAAGGGACTAGCGGGACCTACAATGAGCAGTTCTTC.